What follows are 2 T cell receptor beta chains derived from one specimen sequenced in a study of T cells after yellow fever vaccination. TCRdb recomputed calls from the 5' RACE reads with MiXCR, one row per CDR3 protein. In the table there are 250,000 to 350,000 distinct CDR3 sequences, approximately 4.3% of which are singletons. The material was PBMCs, obtained 15 days after the yellow fever booster vaccination. The receptors here all came from a man aged 18-30 years who received the YFV17D yellow fever vaccine.

This clonotype showed up just a few times. V gene TRBV7-9 combines with J gene TRBJ2-2; D may be TRBD2 (7 bases). The length of the CDR3 is 16 residues. Trimming cost V 5 bases and J 7 bases, with 20 bases left between them. Germline loops: CDR1 SEHNR, CDR2 FQNEAQ (reference sequence). The CDR3 here is CASSPLQGGANGELFF. As DNA, the CDR3 is TGTGCCAGCAGCCCCCTCCAAGGGGGGGCTAACGGGGAGCTGTTTTTT.

This clonotype was picked up a small number of times. The chain joins TRBV4-3 to TRBJ2-1; D is possibly TRBD2 (6 bases). There are 15 residues in the CDR3. V lost 1 base, J lost 3 bases, and 10 bases lay in between. Germline assignment: CDR1 LGHNA and CDR2 YSLEER. CDR3: CASSQGGGIYNEQFF. The CDR3 DNA sequence: TGCGCCAGCAGCCAAGGGGGCGGGATCTACAATGAGCAGTTCTTC.